This entry lists 25 T cell receptor beta chains sequenced from one sample in a study of CD8 T cells in ankylosing spondylitis. Each CDR3 protein is one row after TCRdb ran MiXCR on the 5' RACE reads. The data contain around 130,000 distinct CDR3 sequences, about 6.5% of them singletons. The sample consisted of blood, either unsorted or a sorted T cell fraction (not recorded which). The source of these receptors is a male donor with ankylosing spondylitis or in good health (not recorded which).

This clonotype occurred many times. CDR3 in DNA: TGTGCCAGCAGTTTAAACGGTTACGAGACCCAGTACTTC. It specifies CASSLNGYETQYF. The chain employs TRBV28 and TRBJ2-5; no clear D gene. CDR1 and CDR2 (germline): MDHEN, SYDVKM. The V and J ends lost 2 bases and 5 bases respectively, with 9 bases between them. The CDR3 consists of 13 residues.

This clonotype was seen repeatedly, ten times or more. The rearrangement uses TRBV12-3 or TRBV12-4 and TRBJ2-7; D ambiguous. V gave up 8 bases and J gave up 1 base, with 9 bases separating them. CDR3 length: 12 residues. The CDR3 DNA reads as TGTGCCAGCCGGGCCAGGTCCTACGAGCAGTACTTC. Translation: CASRARSYEQYF.

The table lists this clonotype with many counts. The V call is TRBV20-1, the J call TRBJ2-1; the match to TRBD2 covers 12 bases. The CDR3 covers 18 residues. V lost 0 bases and J lost 13; bases outside the gene matches: 19. Germline CDR1 reads DFQATT; CDR2 reads SNEGSKA (reference sequence). CDR3 coding DNA: TGCAGTGCTAGAGATGACCTTCCTGCTAGCGGGGGGGAAATTATCCAGTTCTTC. Its translation: CSARDDLPASGGEIIQFF.

The table lists this clonotype with many counts. The V and J genes are TRBV27 and TRBJ1-2, with no clear D. Trimming took off 3 bases at V and 1 base at J, with 3 bases between the two ends. CDR3 length equals 12 residues. Germline assignment: CDR1 MNHEY and CDR2 SMNVEV (reference sequence). The CDR3 DNA sequence: TGTGCCAGCAGTTTTGATAACTATGGCTACACCTTC. Amino acid sequence: CASSFDNYGYTF.

This clonotype was recorded many times. V gene TRBV7-2 combines with J gene TRBJ2-4; either TRBD1 or TRBD2 may fit D (5 bases each). Trimming left V 4 bases short and J 3 bases short, with 13 bases between. The CDR3 has 15 amino acids. Germline V CDR1 and CDR2: SGHTA, FQGNSA. The CDR3 is CASSSPRDGKNIQYF. The DNA of the CDR3 is TGTGCCAGCAGCTCACCCCGGGACGGCAAAAACATTCAGTACTTC.

This clonotype appeared many times. The DNA for the CDR3 is TGTGCCAGCAGCTTAGCTCCCAGCCCAACCTACGAGCAGTACTTC. Protein sequence: CASSLAPSPTYEQYF. The J gene is TRBJ2-7, the V gene TRBV11-3; D uncertain. Trimming left V 1 base short and J 2 bases short, with 12 bases between. Per germline, CDR1 SGHNT and CDR2 YENEEA. CDR3 length equals 15 residues.

This clonotype has just a few counts. The CDR3 nucleotides read TGCAGTGCTTTAGCAAGTTCCTACAATGAGCAGTTCTTC. It codes for CSALASSYNEQFF. The rearrangement joins TRBV20-1 to TRBJ2-1; no clear D. Germline loops: CDR1 DFQATT, CDR2 SNEGSKA (reference sequence). Trimming pared 5 bases from V and 1 base from J, leaving 9 bases between. There are 13 residues in the CDR3.

This clonotype was counted at least ten times. The chain is built from TRBV7-9 and TRBJ2-3; 7 bases align to TRBD1. CDR1 is SEHNR, CDR2 FQNEAQ, per germline (reference sequence). J lost 11 bases, V lost 5 bases, and 7 bases had no gene match. The CDR3 sequence is 12 residues long. The CDR3: CASSAKGDRQYF. DNA for the CDR3: TGTGCCAGCAGCGCGAAGGGGGACAGGCAGTATTTT.

This clonotype was picked up many times. This sequence joins TRBV7-2 and TRBJ2-3; maybe TRBD2 (6 bases). Germline V CDR1 and CDR2: SGHTA, FQGNSA. V was cut by 2 bases and J by 3 bases, with 12 bases left in between. The CDR3 spans 15 residues. The CDR3 nucleotides read TGTGCCAGCAGCTTAACGGGGGTCAGGACAGATACGCAGTATTTT. Translation gives CASSLTGVRTDTQYF.

This clonotype was counted at least ten times. V is TRBV20-1 and J is TRBJ2-1; 9 bases are a match to TRBD1. Unmatched junction bases numbered 14, after V lost 5 bases and J lost 9 bases. The CDR3 contains 15 residues. Germline loops: CDR1 DFQATT, CDR2 SNEGSKA (reference sequence). CDR3 DNA sequence: TGCAGTGCTTTTTCGACAGGGGGAAAGTTTGGTGAGCAGTTCTTC. Amino acids: CSAFSTGGKFGEQFF.

This clonotype was detected many times. This rearrangement joins TRBV5-1 to TRBJ2-1, with a tentative D call TRBD2 (7 bases). V gave up 1 base and J gave up 5 bases, with 13 bases separating them. The germline gives CDR1 SGHRS, CDR2 YFSETQ. The CDR3 has 15 residues. The CDR3 nucleotides are TGCGCCAGCAGCTTGTGGGGGGGCGGAAACAATGAGCAGTTCTTC. Amino acid sequence: CASSLWGGGNNEQFF.

This clonotype was counted at least ten times. The V call is TRBV5-1, the J call TRBJ2-2; no reliable D call. In germline, CDR1 is SGHRS, CDR2 YFSETQ. This CDR3 spans 14 amino acids. Trimming took off 5 bases at V and 1 base at J, with 9 bases between the two ends. CDR3 bases: TGCGCCAGCAGGGCCAATCAGAACACCGGGGAGCTGTTTTTT. Translating it yields CASRANQNTGELFF.

This clonotype was seen many times. The rearrangement uses TRBV6-5 and TRBJ2-2; D possibly corresponds to TRBD2 (6 bases). V lost 3 bases to trimming and J lost 4 bases, with 12 bases between them. The CDR3 extends over 15 amino acids. From germline, CDR1 is MNHEY and CDR2 SVGAGI. In DNA, the CDR3 is TGTGCCAGCAGTTATTCTAGCGACCTCACCGGGGAGCTGTTTTTT. This gives the protein CASSYSSDLTGELFF.

This clonotype occurred many times. The V gene is TRBV5-1, the J gene TRBJ1-1; a weak D match, TRBD1 (6 bases). Germline V gene lookup returns CDR1 SGHRS and CDR2 YFSETQ. The CDR3 totals 16 residues. The V gene lost 2 bases and the J gene lost 3 bases, with 17 bases spanning the gap. CDR3 in amino acids: CASSFAGARRDTEAFF. CDR3 nucleotide sequence: TGCGCCAGCAGCTTCGCAGGGGCCCGAAGAGACACTGAAGCTTTCTTT. Full variable domain (missing parts from reference TRBV5-1 and TRBJ1-1): KAGVTQTPRYLIKTRGQQVTLSCSPISGHRSVSWYQQTPGQGLQFLFEYFSETQRNKGNFPGRFSGRQFSNSRSEMNVSTLELGDSALYLCASSFAGARRDTEAFFGQGTRLTVV.

This clonotype has at least ten counts. The chain recombines TRBV20-1 with TRBJ1-2, with D perhaps TRBD1 (5 bases). The germline CDR1 and CDR2 sequences are DFQATT and SNEGSKA (reference sequence). This CDR3 comprises 12 residues. CDR3 residues: CGHTAANYGYTF. The CDR3 nucleotides are TGCGGACACACAGCTGCTAACTATGGCTACACCTTC.

This clonotype was counted many times. This chain links TRBV20-1 with TRBJ2-7; D uncertain. Germline V gene lookup returns CDR1 DFQATT and CDR2 SNEGSKA (reference sequence). The CDR3 covers 13 residues. Trimming left V 2 bases short and J 5 bases short, with 13 bases between. This CDR3 is CSARRRVQDEQYF. The CDR3 region has the DNA TGCAGTGCTAGAAGAAGGGTCCAGGACGAGCAGTACTTC.

This clonotype was observed many times. The chain combines TRBV5-1 with TRBJ2-1; 9 nucleotides match TRBD1. Germline V lookup: CDR1 SGHRS, CDR2 YFSETQ. Germline trimming cut 3 bases from V and 6 bases from J; bases unmatched to any gene: 7. The CDR3 consists of 15 residues. The CDR3 spells CASSSGTGIINEQFF. The CDR3 nucleotides read TGCGCCAGCAGCTCCGGGACAGGGATTATCAATGAGCAGTTCTTC.

This clonotype was picked up a small number of times. The chain recombines TRBV5-1 with TRBJ2-2, with 8 bases fitting TRBD1. Germline lookup yields CDR1 SGHRS and CDR2 YFSETQ. The V and J ends lost 4 bases and 4 bases, in that order; junction bases with no gene match: 9. The CDR3 covers 16 residues. CDR3 loop: CASSPVGQGSTGELFF. CDR3 DNA sequence: TGCGCCAGCAGCCCCGTCGGACAGGGATCCACCGGGGAGCTGTTTTTT.

This clonotype showed up many times. The V call is TRBV12-3 or TRBV12-4, the J call TRBJ2-7, with TRBD2 matching over 12 bases. This CDR3 is built from 15 residues. With 6 bases clipped from V and 3 bases from J, the junction kept 6 bases outside the gene matches. CDR3 sequence: CASRILTSGSYEQYF. The CDR3 nucleotides are TGTGCCAGCAGGATACTGACTAGCGGGAGCTACGAGCAGTACTTC.

This clonotype was seen ten or more times. The chain joins TRBV20-1 to TRBJ2-5; no reliable D call. This CDR3 has 12 amino acids. V gave up 0 bases and J gave up 4 bases, with 6 bases separating them. Germline V gene sequence: CDR1 DFQATT, CDR2 SNEGSKA (reference sequence). For the CDR3, the DNA is TGCAGTGCTAGAGAGTTTGGAGAGACCCAGTACTTC. Its protein product is CSAREFGETQYF.

This clonotype was seen many times. J is TRBJ2-3 and V is TRBV20-1; 9 positions match TRBD2. Germline CDR1 DFQATT, CDR2 SNEGSKA (reference sequence). The J segment lost 5 bases and the V segment lost 4 bases, leaving 7 bases of the junction unmatched. The CDR3 is 14 residues long. For the CDR3, the DNA is TGCAGTGCTATAGGACTAGCGACAGGAGATACGCAGTATTTT. Protein sequence: CSAIGLATGDTQYF.

This clonotype came up many times. The chain is built from TRBV27 and TRBJ2-7; 11 nucleotides line up with TRBD2. The CDR3 has 16 amino acids. Germline V lookup: CDR1 MNHEY, CDR2 SMNVEV (reference sequence). The J segment lost 4 bases and the V segment lost 4 bases, leaving 9 bases of the junction unmatched. The CDR3 region is CASSSGPTSGTYEQYF. CDR3 nucleotides: TGTGCCAGCAGTTCCGGTCCGACTAGCGGGACTTACGAGCAGTACTTC.

About this clonotype itself: A much larger clone lies a single base off, so this may be a read error. The chain links TRBV20-1 to TRBJ2-1; 12 nucleotides line up with TRBD2. There are 16 residues in the CDR3. Germline V gene lookup returns CDR1 DFQATT and CDR2 SNEGSKA (reference sequence). V lost 5 bases, J lost 2 bases, and 7 bases stayed unmatched. The CDR3 coding sequence is TGCAGTGCTCTCGAACTAGCGGGAGGTACCTACAATGAGCAGTTCTTC. Its translation: CSALELAGGTYNEQFF.

This clonotype was observed many times. This sequence joins TRBV6-5 and TRBJ2-1; 10 bases match TRBD1. The trim removed 4 bases at V and 7 bases at J, leaving 7 bases unmatched. Germline V gene sequence: CDR1 MNHEY, CDR2 SVGAGI. The CDR3 has 15 amino acids. The CDR3: CASSSPGQGRNEQFF. The CDR3, as DNA: TGTGCCAGCAGTTCACCGGGACAGGGGCGTAATGAGCAGTTCTTC.

There are many counts of this clonotype. The rearrangement uses TRBV5-1 and TRBJ1-6, with a tentative D call TRBD1 (5 bases). CDR1 and CDR2 (germline): SGHRS, YFSETQ. The CDR3 runs 14 residues. V lost 3 bases, J lost 3 bases, and 7 bases lay in between. The CDR3: CASSSGIYNSPLHF. The CDR3 DNA follows: TGCGCCAGCAGCTCAGGGATCTATAATTCACCCCTCCACTTT. The whole variable domain, filled in from reference TRBV5-1 and TRBJ1-6, reads KAGVTQTPRYLIKTRGQQVTLSCSPISGHRSVSWYQQTPGQGLQFLFEYFSETQRNKGNFPGRFSGRQFSNSRSEMNVSTLELGDSALYLCASSSGIYNSPLHFGNGTRLTVT.